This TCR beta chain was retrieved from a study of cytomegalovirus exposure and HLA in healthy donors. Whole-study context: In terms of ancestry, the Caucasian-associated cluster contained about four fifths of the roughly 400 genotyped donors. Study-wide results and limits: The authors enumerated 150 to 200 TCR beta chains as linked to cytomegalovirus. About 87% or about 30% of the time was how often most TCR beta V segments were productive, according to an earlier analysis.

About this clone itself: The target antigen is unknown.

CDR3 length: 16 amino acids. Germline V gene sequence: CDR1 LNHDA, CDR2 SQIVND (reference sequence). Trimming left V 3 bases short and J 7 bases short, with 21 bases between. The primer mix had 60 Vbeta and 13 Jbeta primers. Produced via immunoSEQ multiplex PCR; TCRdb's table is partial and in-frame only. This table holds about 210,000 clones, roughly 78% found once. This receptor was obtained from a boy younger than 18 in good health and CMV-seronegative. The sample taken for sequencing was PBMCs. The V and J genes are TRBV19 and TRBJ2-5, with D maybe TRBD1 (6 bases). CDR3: CASSMGRGFERSTQYF. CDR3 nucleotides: TGTGCCAGTAGTATGGGCAGGGGTTTTGAAAGGTCGACCCAGTACTTC.